Listed here are 23 T cell receptor beta chains from one sample, sequenced in a study of T cell changes during pregnancy in multiple sclerosis. Libraries were prepared by immunoSEQ multiplex PCR; TCRdb keeps only in-frame clonotypes and omits some of them. This sample has about 31,000 clones, with less than 95% found just once. The source material was CD8+ T cells from peripheral blood mononuclear cells, sampled in the second trimester of pregnancy. These receptors were obtained from a female donor with multiple sclerosis, enrolled in a pregnancy study.

In DNA form, the CDR3 reads TGCGCCAGCAGCCAAGAGGCAGTGAATTCACCCCTCCACTTT. Residues: CASSQEAVNSPLHF. The chain combines TRBV4-1 with TRBJ1-6; D gene ambiguous. The V and J ends lost 0 bases and 7 bases respectively, with 7 bases between them. This CDR3 spans 14 amino acids. Germline V gives CDR1 MGHRA, CDR2 YSYEKL.

The V gene is TRBV7-9, the J gene TRBJ1-3, with a possible D match to TRBD1 (5 bases). CDR3 size: 13 residues. Between the trimmed V and J ends, which lost 8 bases and 1 base, there was a span of 9 bases. Germline V lookup: CDR1 SEHNR, CDR2 FQNEAQ (reference sequence). The CDR3 region has the DNA TGTGCCAGCGAAGGGGTTTCTGGAAACACCATATATTTT. Translated: CASEGVSGNTIYF.

This clone has just a few counts. This rearrangement joins TRBV4-1 to TRBJ1-4; D perhaps matches TRBD1 (5 bases). CDR3 size: 16 residues. The ends were cut back, 1 base at V and 1 base at J, with 10 bases in the middle. Germline CDR1 is MGHRA and CDR2 is YSYEKL. In DNA form, the CDR3 reads TGCGCCAGCAGCCAAGCTAATCAGGGAACTAATGAAAAACTGTTTTTT. Encoded protein: CASSQANQGTNEKLFF.

This clone has a single count. The CDR3 sequence: CASSYPSYEQYF. In DNA form, the CDR3 reads TGTGCCAGCAGCTACCCCTCCTACGAGCAGTACTTC. The chain couples TRBV27 to TRBJ2-7; D remains unclear. The V gene's germline CDR1 is MNHEY and CDR2 SMNVEV (reference sequence). The CDR3 runs 12 residues. V was cut by 6 bases and J by 0 bases, with 6 bases left in between.

This chain joins TRBV10-3 and TRBJ2-2; D gene unclear. The CDR3 is 13 amino acids. Germline CDR1 and CDR2: ENHRY and SYGVKD. V was clipped by 3 bases and J by 6 bases, with 8 bases between them. The CDR3 loop is CAISDPSPGELFF. CDR3 coding DNA: TGTGCCATCAGTGACCCCTCTCCCGGGGAGCTGTTTTTT.

The chain has TRBV5-6 and TRBJ2-7; 12 bases agree with TRBD1. Germline CDR1 is SGHDT and CDR2 is YYEEEE. The CDR3 covers 15 residues. V dropped 3 bases and J dropped 12; count of bases not matched to a gene: 13. The CDR3 loop is CASSSAGTGGVRTYF. As DNA, the CDR3 is TGTGCCAGCAGCTCAGCCGGGACAGGGGGCGTTAGGACGTACTTC.

The V and J genes are TRBV6-1 and TRBJ2-6, with 7 bases lining up with TRBD1. Germline values: CDR1 MNHNS, CDR2 SASEGT. Trimming cost V 2 bases and J 3 bases; bases outside gene matches: 13. The CDR3 totals 19 residues. This chain's CDR3 is CASSEIQDRKASGANVLTF. CDR3 in DNA: TGTGCCAGCAGTGAAATCCAGGACAGGAAGGCTAGTGGGGCCAACGTCCTGACTTTC.

V usage is TRBV9 and J usage is TRBJ2-1, with TRBD2 identical over 8 bases. CDR1 is SGDLS and CDR2 is YYNGEE in the germline V gene. J was trimmed by 0 bases and V by 3 bases; bases with no gene match: 5. CDR3 length: 16 amino acids. DNA of the CDR3: TGTGCCAGCAGCGCCATAGCGGGGAGCTCCTACAATGAGCAGTTCTTC. It codes for CASSAIAGSSYNEQFF. Drawing the rest from reference TRBV9 and TRBJ2-1, the complete variable domain is DSGVTQTPKHLITATGQRVTLRCSPRSGDLSVYWYQQSLDQGLQFLIQYYNGEERAKGNILERFSAQQFPDLHSELNLSSLELGDSALYFCASSAIAGSSYNEQFFGPGTRLTVL.

The rearrangement joins TRBV19 to TRBJ2-6, with D perhaps TRBD2 (5 bases). This CDR3 contains 13 residues. V lost 7 bases to trimming and J lost 4 bases, with 8 bases between them. The germline CDR1 and CDR2 sequences are LNHDA and SQIVND (reference sequence). The CDR3, as DNA: TGTGCCAGTAATTCGGGGGGGGCCAACGTCCTGACTTTC. It translates to CASNSGGANVLTF.

This rearrangement joins TRBV6-4 to TRBJ2-1; TRBD2 is a possible D gene (6 bases). Germline V gene data show CDR1 as MRHNA and CDR2 as SNTAGT. The V end was cut by 3 bases, the J end by 7 bases, with 16 bases between. CDR3 length: 15 residues. CDR3 nucleotide sequence: TGTGCCAGCAGTGAATTTTTAGCGGATGGGAATGAGCAGTTCTTC. Translating gives CASSEFLADGNEQFF.

This chain connects TRBV30 to TRBJ2-7, with D possibly being TRBD2 (5 bases). Between the trimmed V and J ends, which lost 2 bases and 0 bases, there was a span of 23 bases. The CDR3 is 18 residues long. Germline V gene lookup returns CDR1 GTSNPN and CDR2 SVGIG (reference sequence). The CDR3 region is CAWSSYSPLAASSYEQYF. CDR3 DNA: TGTGCCTGGAGTTCCTACTCCCCGCTAGCTGCGAGCTCCTACGAGCAGTACTTC.

This chain links TRBV4-3 with TRBJ2-3; D might be TRBD2 (5 bases). The CDR3 sequence is 16 residues long. Germline CDR1 LGHNA, CDR2 YSLEER. Trimming cost V 0 bases and J 4 bases, with 14 bases left between them. The CDR3 protein is CASSQDSAGPSDTQYF. CDR3 coding DNA: TGCGCCAGCAGCCAAGATTCCGCGGGCCCCTCAGATACGCAGTATTTT.

The chain uses TRBV14 and TRBJ1-2, with D perhaps TRBD1 (5 bases). Germline CDR1 reads SGHDN; CDR2 reads FVKESK. There are 14 residues in the CDR3. Trimming pared 1 base from V and 4 bases from J, leaving 10 bases between. The CDR3 nucleotides read TGTGCCAGCAGCCAAGTCGGGGGAGCCTATGGCTACACCTTC. Translating gives CASSQVGGAYGYTF.

This rearrangement joins TRBV11-2 to TRBJ2-3; D is unresolved. The V gene's germline CDR1 is SGHAT and CDR2 FQNNGV. The ends were cut back, 5 bases at V and 4 bases at J, with 10 bases in the middle. The CDR3 has 13 amino acids. The CDR3 reads CASSPLSPDTQYF. Written as DNA, the CDR3 is TGTGCCAGCAGCCCTTTATCCCCAGATACGCAGTATTTT.

The J gene is TRBJ1-1, the V gene TRBV5-6, with 8 nucleotides matching TRBD1. V dropped 4 bases and J dropped 4; count of bases not matched to a gene: 3. This CDR3 has 13 amino acids. Germline lookup yields CDR1 SGHDT and CDR2 YYEEEE. The CDR3 nucleotides are TGTGCCAGCAGCGATACAGGGGGCACTGAAGCTTTCTTT. It yields the protein CASSDTGGTEAFF.

The CDR3 region has the DNA TGCGCCAGCAGTGAGACTACTAAGTACGAGCAGTACTTC. Amino acid sequence: CASSETTKYEQYF. The J gene is TRBJ2-7, the V gene TRBV10-1; D remains ambiguous. The CDR3 sequence is 13 residues long. Trimming took 2 bases from V and 4 from J, leaving 9 bases between them. From germline, CDR1 is WNHNN and CDR2 SYGVQD (reference sequence).

Written as DNA, the CDR3 is TGCGCCAGCAGCCAAGTGCTGGGACTAGCGGAGTCCACAGATACGCAGTATTTT. Amino acids: CASSQVLGLAESTDTQYF. The chain recombines TRBV4-1 with TRBJ2-3, with 11 bases matching TRBD2. CDR1 and CDR2 from the germline V gene are MGHRA and YSYEKL. The CDR3 sequence is 18 residues long. J lost 2 bases, V lost 1 base, and 8 bases had no gene match.

The CDR3 DNA is TGTGCCAGCTCGGGACACTGGGGGCAAGAGACCCAGTACTTC. Translated, it gives CASSGHWGQETQYF. This chain links TRBV27 with TRBJ2-5, with D perhaps TRBD1 (6 bases). The V gene lost 8 bases and the J gene lost 2 bases, with 15 bases spanning the gap. The germline V gene encodes CDR1 MNHEY and CDR2 SMNVEV (reference sequence). The CDR3 covers 14 residues.

This clone has only a few counts. For the CDR3, the DNA is TGTGCCAGCAGTCACGAGCACTCTGGGGCCAACGTCCTGACTTTC. This translates into CASSHEHSGANVLTF. The V gene is TRBV27, the J gene TRBJ2-6, with unresolved D. V was cut by 5 bases and J by 0 bases, with 8 bases left in between. The germline CDR1 and CDR2 sequences are MNHEY and SMNVEV (reference sequence). The CDR3 extends over 15 amino acids.

The chain has TRBV7-9 and TRBJ2-1; 10 bases agree with TRBD2. With V trimmed by 5 bases and J by 4 bases, 5 bases remained unmatched. CDR3 size: 15 residues. Germline CDR1 and CDR2: SEHNR and FQNEAQ (reference sequence). As DNA, the CDR3 is TGTGCCAGCAGCCCCAGGACTAGCGGTTACAATGAGCAGTTCTTC. Translated: CASSPRTSGYNEQFF. Filled out from reference TRBV7-9 and TRBJ2-1, the complete variable domain reads DTGVSQNPRHKITKRGQNVTFRCDPISEHNRLYWYRQTLGQGPEFLTYFQNEAQLEKSRLLSDRFSAERPKGSFSTLEIQRTEQGDSAMYLCASSPRTSGYNEQFFGPGTRLTVL.

J is TRBJ2-7 and V is TRBV5-1; 7 positions agree with TRBD1. CDR1 SGHRS and CDR2 YFSETQ come from the germline V gene. The ends lost 5 bases at V and 4 bases at J; junction bases unmatched: 3. The CDR3 is 12 amino acids. Written as DNA, the CDR3 is TGCGCCAGCAGTCCGGACAGGTACGAGCAGTACTTC. Amino acid sequence: CASSPDRYEQYF.

The CDR3 region has the DNA TGTGCCAGCAGCTTTCCTAGCGGGAGTTCAGATGAGCAGTTCTTC. Its protein product is CASSFPSGSSDEQFF. V usage is TRBV5-6 and J usage is TRBJ2-1, with 10 bases that match TRBD2. Germline CDR1 and CDR2: SGHDT and YYEEEE. After removal of 2 bases from V and 8 bases from J, the junction contained 7 bases not matched to a gene. This CDR3 comprises 15 residues.

The V gene is TRBV19, the J gene TRBJ2-2; 7 bases fit TRBD1. The V segment lost 4 bases and the J segment 8 bases; nucleotides outside the gene matches: 7. CDR1 LNHDA and CDR2 SQIVND come from the germline V gene (reference sequence). The CDR3 sequence is 14 residues long. The CDR3 DNA sequence: TGTGCCAGTAGTACCGGGACAGTTATTGGGGAGCTGTTTTTT. The encoded protein is CASSTGTVIGELFF.